This T cell receptor beta chain stems from a study of CXCR3-negative and CXCR3-positive naive CD8 T cells. Study-level points and caveats: Naive subsets did not differ in surface CD5, and TRB CDR3 properties served to infer TCR strength.

Germline V gives CDR1 SNHLY, CDR2 FYNNEI. This CDR3 is built from 13 residues. The libraries of TRB cDNA were prepared using 5' RACE with UMI labels. TCRdb reanalyzed the 5' RACE reads and collapses them to one entry per CDR3 protein, without DNA. The sample table includes approximately 8,500 distinct CDR3 sequences. About this clonotype: Its antigen is as yet unknown.

The sample comprised naive CXCR3- CD8+ T cells from blood. The sample's subset: CD45RO-CCR7+CD27+CD95- naive CD8+ T cells lacking CXCR3 (TNR3-). The V gene is TRBV2, the J gene TRBJ2-5. The clonotype originates from a human donor in good health. Some clones in this sample may be carry-over from other donors' samples. The CDR3: CASSERVQETQYF.